This T cell receptor beta chain was observed in a study of T cells in Graves' hyperthyroidism and ophthalmopathy. It was RNA transcripts that yielded the amplified TCR beta CDR3 regions. HTBI primers were employed in a first-round RT-PCR of the TCR CDR3. TCRdb independently ran MiXCR on the multiplex PCR reads; one entry per CDR3 protein. The table records approximately 620,000 distinct CDR3 sequences, about 16% of them present only once. The PBMCs were sourced from fresh peripheral blood (approximately 9 ml). V dropped 4 bases and J dropped 3 bases, with 8 bases sitting between them. Germline V CDR1 and CDR2: SGHRS, YFSETQ. The CDR3 is 13 residues long. Study-level points and caveats: In validation, the model predicted ophthalmopathy. These predictions came a median about 6.2 months before onset. Blood also contained most expanded thyroid clonotypes above 0.001.

Details on this clonotype: The target antigen is unknown.

The receptor was isolated from a woman in her forties with Graves' ophthalmopathy. The sample taken for sequencing was blood. The chain couples TRBV5-1 to TRBJ1-3; D remains unclear. The DNA of the CDR3 is TGCGCCAGCAGCCCCTTCGGTGGAAACACCATATATTTT. Encoded protein: CASSPFGGNTIYF. Using reference TRBV5-1 and TRBJ1-3 for the parts outside the CDR3, the full variable domain is KAGVTQTPRYLIKTRGQQVTLSCSPISGHRSVSWYQQTPGQGLQFLFEYFSETQRNKGNFPGRFSGRQFSNSRSEMNVSTLELGDSALYLCASSPFGGNTIYFGEGSWLTVV.